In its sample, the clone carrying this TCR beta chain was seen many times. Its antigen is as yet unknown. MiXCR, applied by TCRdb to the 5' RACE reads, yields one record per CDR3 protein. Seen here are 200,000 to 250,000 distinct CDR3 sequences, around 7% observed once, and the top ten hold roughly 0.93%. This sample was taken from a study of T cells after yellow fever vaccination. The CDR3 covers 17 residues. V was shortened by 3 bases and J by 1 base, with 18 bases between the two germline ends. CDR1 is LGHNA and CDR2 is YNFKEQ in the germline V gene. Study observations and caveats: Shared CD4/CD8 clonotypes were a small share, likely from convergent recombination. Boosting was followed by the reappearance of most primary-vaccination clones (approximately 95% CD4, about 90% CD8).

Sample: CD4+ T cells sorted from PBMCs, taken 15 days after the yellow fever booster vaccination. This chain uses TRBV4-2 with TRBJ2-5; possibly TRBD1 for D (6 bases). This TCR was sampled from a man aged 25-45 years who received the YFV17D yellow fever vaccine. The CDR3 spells CASSQHKSTGFQETQYF. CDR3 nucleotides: TGTGCCAGCAGCCAGCACAAGTCGACAGGATTCCAAGAGACCCAGTACTTC.